The 8 T cell receptor beta chains given below trace back to one sample, sequenced in a study of beta chain features in type 1 diabetes. cDNA synthesis used the whole RNA isolate, giving expressed TCRB sequences. Method: immunoSEQ multiplex PCR; TCRdb's copy keeps in-frame clones and lacks some. The sample has 110,000 to 150,000 clones, less than 9% seen once. The specimen sequenced was central memory CD4+ T cells from blood. Receptors originate from a woman aged 25 to 39 in good health.

J is TRBJ1-1 and V is TRBV19, with D perhaps TRBD1 (6 bases). Germline values: CDR1 LNHDA, CDR2 SQIVND (reference sequence). V lost 7 bases to trimming and J lost 1 base, with 13 bases between them. This CDR3 is 14 amino acids long. The CDR3 region is CASTPMDRNTEAFF. In DNA, the CDR3 is TGTGCCAGTACCCCGATGGACAGGAACACTGAAGCTTTCTTT.

The rearrangement uses TRBV29-1 and TRBJ2-2; the match to TRBD2 covers 9 bases. The CDR3 loop spans 14 amino acids. J was trimmed by 4 bases and V by 4 bases; bases with no gene match: 4. In germline, CDR1 is SQVTM, CDR2 ANQGSEA. The CDR3 region has the DNA TGCAGCGTTGCACTAGCGGGTAGCACCGGGGAGCTGTTTTTT. It specifies CSVALAGSTGELFF.

This clone was seen many times. The chain recombines TRBV30 with TRBJ1-2; TRBD1 aligns across 8 bases. The junction had 7 bases not matched to a gene; V was cut back by 6 bases and J by 4 bases. The CDR3 has 13 residues. In germline, CDR1 is GTSNPN, CDR2 SVGIG (reference sequence). CDR3 nucleotides: TGTGCCTGCGCCGGACAGGGCTTCTATGGCTACACCTTC. Translating gives CACAGQGFYGYTF.

This sequence joins TRBV2 and TRBJ2-7, with 10 bases aligning to TRBD1. Germline V gives CDR1 SNHLY, CDR2 FYNNEI. J gave up 6 bases and V 7 bases, and 6 bases lay outside the gene matches. This CDR3 is built from 13 residues. Written as DNA, the CDR3 is TGTGCCAGCAAGGGGACAGGGGAGGGCGAGCAGTACTTC. Its translation: CASKGTGEGEQYF.

This clone has a count of ten or more. The chain carries TRBV30 and TRBJ2-1; 14 positions agree with TRBD2. Trimming took 3 bases from V and 9 from J; bases not matched to a gene: 7. The CDR3 length is 15 residues. Germline V CDR1 and CDR2: GTSNPN, SVGIG (reference sequence). CDR3 in amino acids: CAWRLGLAGVSEQFF. The CDR3 coding sequence is TGTGCCTGGAGGCTGGGACTAGCGGGAGTTTCTGAGCAGTTCTTC.

The chain carries TRBV19 and TRBJ2-1; 8 bases are shared with TRBD1. The CDR3 runs 16 residues. Trimming at V came to 4 bases and at J to 2 bases, leaving 7 bases not matched to a gene. The germline V gene has CDR1 LNHDA and CDR2 SQIVND (reference sequence). The CDR3 sequence is CASSNPRTGTYNEQFF. CDR3 bases: TGTGCCAGTAGTAACCCTCGGACAGGGACCTACAATGAGCAGTTCTTC.

The chain couples TRBV18 to TRBJ1-4; D unclear. The CDR3 covers 16 residues. Germline loops: CDR1 KGHSH, CDR2 LQKENI. The V end lost 3 bases, the J end lost 0 bases, and 11 bases lay between the germline ends. The CDR3 DNA is TGTGCCAGCTCACCTATCCACGGGGCAACTAATGAAAAACTGTTTTTT. It is translated as CASSPIHGATNEKLFF.

V usage is TRBV30 and J usage is TRBJ2-3, with 7 bases aligning to TRBD2. CDR3 length: 14 amino acids. After removal of 0 bases from V and 5 bases from J, the junction contained 5 bases not matched to a gene. From germline, CDR1 is GTSNPN and CDR2 SVGIG (reference sequence). CDR3 region: CAWSVREGGDTQYF. The CDR3 nucleotides read TGTGCCTGGAGTGTTAGGGAGGGAGGAGATACGCAGTATTTT.